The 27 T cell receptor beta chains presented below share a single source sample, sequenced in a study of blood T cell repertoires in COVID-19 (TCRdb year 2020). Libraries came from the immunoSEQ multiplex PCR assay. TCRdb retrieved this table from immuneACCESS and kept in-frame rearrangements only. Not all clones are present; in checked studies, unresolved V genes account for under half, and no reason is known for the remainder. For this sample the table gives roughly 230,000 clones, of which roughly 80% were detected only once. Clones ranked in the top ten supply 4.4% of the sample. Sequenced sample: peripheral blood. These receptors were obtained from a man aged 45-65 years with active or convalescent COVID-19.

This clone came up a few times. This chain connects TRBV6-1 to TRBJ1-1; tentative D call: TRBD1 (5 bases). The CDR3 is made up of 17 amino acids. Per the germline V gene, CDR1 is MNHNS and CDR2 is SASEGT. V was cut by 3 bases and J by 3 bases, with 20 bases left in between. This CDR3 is CASSEDVGGAMYTEAFF. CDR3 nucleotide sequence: TGTGCCAGCAGTGAGGATGTGGGGGGAGCTATGTACACTGAAGCTTTCTTT.

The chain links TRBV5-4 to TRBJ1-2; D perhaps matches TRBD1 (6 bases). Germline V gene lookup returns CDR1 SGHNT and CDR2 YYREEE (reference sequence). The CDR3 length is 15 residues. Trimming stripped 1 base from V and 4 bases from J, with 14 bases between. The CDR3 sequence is CASSLMGGQSYGYTF. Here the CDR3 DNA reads TGTGCCAGCAGCTTGATGGGGGGGCAGTCCTATGGCTACACCTTC.

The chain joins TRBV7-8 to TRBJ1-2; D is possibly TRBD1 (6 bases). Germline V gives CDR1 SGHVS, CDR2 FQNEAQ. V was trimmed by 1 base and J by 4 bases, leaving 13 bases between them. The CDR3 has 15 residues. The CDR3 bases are TGTGCCAGCAGCTTAGAGCTACAGGGCGGCTATGGCTACACCTTC. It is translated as CASSLELQGGYGYTF.

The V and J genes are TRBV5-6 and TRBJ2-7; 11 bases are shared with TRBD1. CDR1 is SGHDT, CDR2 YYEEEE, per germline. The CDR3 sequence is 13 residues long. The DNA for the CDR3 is TGTGCAGGAGGGACAGGGGGTTCCTACGAGCAGTACTTC. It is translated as CAGGTGGSYEQYF.

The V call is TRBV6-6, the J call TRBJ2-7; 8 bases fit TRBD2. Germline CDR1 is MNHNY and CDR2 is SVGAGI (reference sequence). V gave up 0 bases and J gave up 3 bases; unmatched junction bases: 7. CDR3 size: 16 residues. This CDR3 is CASSYSRHGTSYEQYF. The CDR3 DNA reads TGTGCCAGCAGTTACTCGAGGCACGGGACTAGCTACGAGCAGTACTTC.

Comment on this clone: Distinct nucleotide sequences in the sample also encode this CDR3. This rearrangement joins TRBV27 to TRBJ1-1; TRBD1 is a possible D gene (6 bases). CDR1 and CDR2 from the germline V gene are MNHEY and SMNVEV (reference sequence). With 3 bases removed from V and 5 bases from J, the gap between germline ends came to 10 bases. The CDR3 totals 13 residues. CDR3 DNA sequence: TGTGCCAGCAGTTTGTACAGGGATACTGAAGCTTTCTTT. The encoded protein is CASSLYRDTEAFF.

The CDR3 nucleotides read TGTGCCAGCAGCGAACGAGGTACGGACACCATATATTTT. Its protein is CASSERGTDTIYF. This sequence joins TRBV9 and TRBJ1-3; D is uncertain. V lost 3 bases and J lost 8, with 12 bases in between. The CDR3 loop spans 13 amino acids. Germline assignment: CDR1 SGDLS and CDR2 YYNGEE.

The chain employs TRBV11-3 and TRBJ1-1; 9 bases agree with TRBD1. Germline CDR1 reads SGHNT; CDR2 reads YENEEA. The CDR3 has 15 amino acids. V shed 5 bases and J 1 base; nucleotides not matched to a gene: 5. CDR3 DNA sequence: TGTGCCAGCAGCCGGGACAGGGCGCGGAACACTGAAGCTTTCTTT. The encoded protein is CASSRDRARNTEAFF.

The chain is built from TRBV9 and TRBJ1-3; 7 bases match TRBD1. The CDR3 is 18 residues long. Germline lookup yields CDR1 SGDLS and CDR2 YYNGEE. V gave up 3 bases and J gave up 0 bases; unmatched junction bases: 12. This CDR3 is CASSARDSKTFSGNTIYF. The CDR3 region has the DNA TGTGCCAGCAGCGCGAGGGACAGCAAGACCTTCTCTGGAAACACCATATATTTT.

The CDR3 nucleotides are TGTGCCAGCAGCGTGGGCCAGGGGAATGAGCAGTTCTTC. Translating it yields CASSVGQGNEQFF. V gene TRBV9 combines with J gene TRBJ2-1, with a possible D match to TRBD1 (6 bases). The germline gives CDR1 SGDLS, CDR2 YYNGEE. The CDR3 has 13 residues. V lost 2 bases, J lost 7 bases, and 10 bases lay in between.

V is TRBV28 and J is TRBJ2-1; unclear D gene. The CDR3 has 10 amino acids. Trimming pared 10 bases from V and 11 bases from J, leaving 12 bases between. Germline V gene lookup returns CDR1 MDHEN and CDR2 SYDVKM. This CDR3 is CATQSVQQFF. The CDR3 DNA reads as TGTGCCACCCAATCGGTTCAGCAGTTCTTC. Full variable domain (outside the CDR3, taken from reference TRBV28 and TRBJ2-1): DVKVTQSSRYLVKRTGEKVFLECVQDMDHENMFWYRQDPGLGLRLIYFSYDVKMKEKGDIPEGYSVSREKKERFSLILESASTNQTSMYLCATQSVQQFFGPGTRLTVL.

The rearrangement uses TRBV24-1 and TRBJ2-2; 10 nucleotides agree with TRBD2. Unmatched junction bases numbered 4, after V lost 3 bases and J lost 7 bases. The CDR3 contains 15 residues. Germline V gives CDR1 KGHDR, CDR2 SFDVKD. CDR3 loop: CATSDRTSGGGELFF. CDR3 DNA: TGTGCCACCAGTGATCGGACTAGCGGTGGCGGGGAGCTGTTTTTT.

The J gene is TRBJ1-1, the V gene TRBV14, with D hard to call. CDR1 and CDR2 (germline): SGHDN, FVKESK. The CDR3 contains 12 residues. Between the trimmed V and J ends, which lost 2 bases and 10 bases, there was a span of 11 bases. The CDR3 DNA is TGTGCCAGCAGCCAATTACACCTTGGAGCTTTCTTT. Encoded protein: CASSQLHLGAFF.

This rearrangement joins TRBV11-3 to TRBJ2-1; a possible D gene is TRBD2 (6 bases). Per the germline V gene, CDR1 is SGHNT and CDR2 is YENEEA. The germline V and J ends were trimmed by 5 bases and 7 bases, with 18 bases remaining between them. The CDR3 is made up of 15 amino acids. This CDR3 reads CASSPYSQEGNEQFF. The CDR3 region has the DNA TGTGCCAGCAGCCCCTATAGTCAGGAGGGGAATGAGCAGTTCTTC.

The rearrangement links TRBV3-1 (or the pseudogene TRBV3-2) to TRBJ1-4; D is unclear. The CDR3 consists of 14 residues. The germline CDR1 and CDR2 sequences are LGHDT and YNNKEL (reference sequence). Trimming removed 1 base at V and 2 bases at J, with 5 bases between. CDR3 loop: CASSQGLTNEKLFF. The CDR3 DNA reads TGTGCCAGCAGCCAAGGTCTGACTAATGAAAAACTGTTTTTT.

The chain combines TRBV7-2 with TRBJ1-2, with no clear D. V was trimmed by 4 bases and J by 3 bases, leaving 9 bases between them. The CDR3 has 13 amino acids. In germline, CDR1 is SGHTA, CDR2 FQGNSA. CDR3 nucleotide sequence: TGTGCCAGCAGCTCCTATAATGACTATGGCTACACCTTC. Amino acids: CASSSYNDYGYTF.

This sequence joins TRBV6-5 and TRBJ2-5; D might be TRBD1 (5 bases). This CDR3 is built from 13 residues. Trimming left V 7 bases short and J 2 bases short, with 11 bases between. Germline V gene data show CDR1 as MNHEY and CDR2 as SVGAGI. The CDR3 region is CASTRTPQETQYF. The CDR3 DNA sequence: TGTGCCAGCACGAGGACACCTCAAGAGACCCAGTACTTC.

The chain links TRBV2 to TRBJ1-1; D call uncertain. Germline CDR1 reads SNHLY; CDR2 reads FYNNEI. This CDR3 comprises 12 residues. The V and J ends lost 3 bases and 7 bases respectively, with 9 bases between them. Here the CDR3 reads CASSEFVVEAFF. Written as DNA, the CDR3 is TGTGCCAGCAGTGAGTTTGTAGTTGAAGCTTTCTTT. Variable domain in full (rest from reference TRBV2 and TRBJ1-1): EPEVTQTPSHQVTQMGQEVILRCVPISNHLYFYWYRQILGQKVEFLVSFYNNEISEKSEIFDDQFSVERPDGSNFTLKIRSTKLEDSAMYFCASSEFVVEAFFGQGTRLTVV.

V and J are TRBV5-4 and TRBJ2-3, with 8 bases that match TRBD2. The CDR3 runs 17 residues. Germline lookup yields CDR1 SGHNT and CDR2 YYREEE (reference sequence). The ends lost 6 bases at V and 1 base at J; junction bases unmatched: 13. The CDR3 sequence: CASTPGGWGAGTDTQYF. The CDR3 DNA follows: TGTGCCAGCACCCCGGGGGGGTGGGGGGCCGGCACAGATACGCAGTATTTT.

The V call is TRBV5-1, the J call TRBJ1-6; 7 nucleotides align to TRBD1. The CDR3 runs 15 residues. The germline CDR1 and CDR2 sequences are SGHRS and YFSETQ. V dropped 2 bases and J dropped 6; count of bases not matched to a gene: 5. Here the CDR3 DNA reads TGCGCCAGCAGCTTTGACAGGGCGGGTAATTCACCCCTCCACTTT. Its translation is CASSFDRAGNSPLHF.

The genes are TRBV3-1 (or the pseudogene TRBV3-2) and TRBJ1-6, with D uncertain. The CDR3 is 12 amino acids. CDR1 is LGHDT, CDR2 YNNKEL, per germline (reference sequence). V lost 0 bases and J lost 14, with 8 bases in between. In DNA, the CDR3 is TGTGCCAGCAGCCAAGATCTCGAGGCCCTCCACTTT. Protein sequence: CASSQDLEALHF.

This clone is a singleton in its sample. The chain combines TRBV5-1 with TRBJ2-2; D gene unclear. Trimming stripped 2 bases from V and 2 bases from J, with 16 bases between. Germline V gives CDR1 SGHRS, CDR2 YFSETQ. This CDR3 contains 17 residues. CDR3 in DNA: TGCGCCAGCAGCTTCGGTATCAGGCAGCTTAACACCGGGGAGCTGTTTTTT. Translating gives CASSFGIRQLNTGELFF.

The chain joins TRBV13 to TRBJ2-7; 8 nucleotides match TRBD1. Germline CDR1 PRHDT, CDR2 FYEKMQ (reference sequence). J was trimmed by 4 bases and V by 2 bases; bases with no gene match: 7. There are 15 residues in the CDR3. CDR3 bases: TGTGCCAGCAGCTTAAAAGGGCAGGGGGCTTACGAGCAGTACTTC. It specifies CASSLKGQGAYEQYF. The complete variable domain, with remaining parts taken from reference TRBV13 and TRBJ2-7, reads AAGVIQSPRHLIKEKRETATLKCYPIPRHDTVYWYQQGPGQDPQFLISFYEKMQSDKGSIPDRFSAQQFSDYHSELNMSSLELGDSALYFCASSLKGQGAYEQYFGPGTRLTVT.

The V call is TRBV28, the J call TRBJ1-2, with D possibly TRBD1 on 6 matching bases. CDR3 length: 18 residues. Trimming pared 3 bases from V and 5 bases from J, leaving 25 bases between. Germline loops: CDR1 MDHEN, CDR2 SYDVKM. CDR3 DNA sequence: TGTGCCAGCAGTTTTGGGGTAGAAACAGGGAAGTACGGGTATGGCTACACCTTC. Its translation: CASSFGVETGKYGYGYTF.

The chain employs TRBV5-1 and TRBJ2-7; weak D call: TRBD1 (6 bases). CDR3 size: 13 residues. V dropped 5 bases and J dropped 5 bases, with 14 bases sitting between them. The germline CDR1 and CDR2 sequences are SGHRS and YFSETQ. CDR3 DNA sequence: TGCGCCAGCAGTCCACAGGGCCAGGACGAGCAGTACTTC. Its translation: CASSPQGQDEQYF.

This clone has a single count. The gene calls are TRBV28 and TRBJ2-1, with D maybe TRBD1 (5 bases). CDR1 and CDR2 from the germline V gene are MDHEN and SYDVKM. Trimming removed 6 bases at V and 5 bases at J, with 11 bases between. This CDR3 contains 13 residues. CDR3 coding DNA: TGTGCCAGCAGGAAGCAGGGAAACAATGAGCAGTTCTTC. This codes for CASRKQGNNEQFF.

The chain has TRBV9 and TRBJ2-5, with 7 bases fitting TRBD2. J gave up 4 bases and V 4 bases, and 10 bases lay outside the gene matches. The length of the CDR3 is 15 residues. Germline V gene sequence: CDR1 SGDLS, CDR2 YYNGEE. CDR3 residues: CASSPGGGSGETQYF. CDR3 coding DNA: TGTGCCAGCAGCCCTGGGGGAGGGTCGGGAGAGACCCAGTACTTC. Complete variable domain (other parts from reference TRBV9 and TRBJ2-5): DSGVTQTPKHLITATGQRVTLRCSPRSGDLSVYWYQQSLDQGLQFLIQYYNGEERAKGNILERFSAQQFPDLHSELNLSSLELGDSALYFCASSPGGGSGETQYFGPGTRLLVL.